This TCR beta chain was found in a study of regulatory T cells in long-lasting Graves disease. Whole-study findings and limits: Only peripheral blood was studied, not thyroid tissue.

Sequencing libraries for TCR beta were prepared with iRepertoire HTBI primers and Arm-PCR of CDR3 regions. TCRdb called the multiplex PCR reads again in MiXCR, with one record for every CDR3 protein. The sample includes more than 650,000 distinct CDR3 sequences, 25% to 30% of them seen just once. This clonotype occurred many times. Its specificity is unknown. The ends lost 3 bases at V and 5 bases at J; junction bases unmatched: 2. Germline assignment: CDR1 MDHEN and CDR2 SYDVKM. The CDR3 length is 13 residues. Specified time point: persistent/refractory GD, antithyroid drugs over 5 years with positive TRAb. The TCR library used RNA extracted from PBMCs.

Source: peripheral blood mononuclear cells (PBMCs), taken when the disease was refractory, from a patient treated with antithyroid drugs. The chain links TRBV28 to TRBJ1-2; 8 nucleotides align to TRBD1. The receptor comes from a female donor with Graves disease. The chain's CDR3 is CASSFRGPYGYTF. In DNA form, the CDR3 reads TGTGCCAGCAGTTTCAGGGGGCCGTATGGCTACACCTTC.